This T cell receptor (beta chain) was retrieved from a study of blood T cell repertoires in COVID-19. At the level of the study: The origin of the acute and convalescent COVID-19 samples was the United States, Italy and Spain. The analysed material was cDNA or gDNA that came from T cells, B-cell-depleted T cells, or PBMCs.

In the authors' methods: Scientists estimated how many nucleated cells there were by amplifying reference gene primers. The method was immunoSEQ multiplex PCR; TCRdb's version includes in-frame clones alone and lacks a portion of them. D and trimming were read from the DNA, whereas the V and J calls and clone size are those reported in that table. The sample records about 170,000 clones, roughly 85% being singletons. Looked up from germline, CDR1 is SEHNR and CDR2 is FQNEAQ (reference sequence). Trimming stripped 5 bases from V and 4 bases from J, with 11 bases between. The CDR3 has 13 amino acids. The chain recombines TRBV7-9 with TRBJ1-1; a possible D gene is TRBD1 (5 bases). Sequencing was done on a sample of peripheral blood. This receptor was taken from a woman older than 75 with active or convalescent COVID-19. The CDR3: CASSQWGGTEAFF. CDR3 nucleotides: TGTGCCAGCAGCCAATGGGGGGGCACTGAAGCTTTCTTT.